Below, 9 T cell receptor beta chains from the same sample are listed, as sequenced in a study of blood T cell repertoires in COVID-19 (dated by TCRdb to about 2020). Library preparation used the immunoSEQ multiplex PCR assay. The source is immuneACCESS, and TCRdb retained only in-frame sequences with V and J called. Part of the clones is not carried over; for the studies checked, unresolved V genes explain less than half of this, and the remainder is unexplained. In all, the sample holds about 200,000 clones, and around 92% of those were seen once. Less than 4% of the sample lies in the top ten. Sequences were obtained from PBMCs or T cells enriched from blood (not recorded which). The receptors here all came from a woman aged 30 to 39 with acute COVID-19.

This clone was seen a single time. V gene TRBV27 combines with J gene TRBJ2-7; D is perhaps TRBD1 (5 bases). The germline V gene has CDR1 MNHEY and CDR2 SMNVEV (reference sequence). The CDR3 loop spans 13 amino acids. V was clipped by 10 bases and J by 5 bases, with 18 bases between them. The CDR3 nucleotides read TGTGCCACCTCCTTATCAAGGGGCCACGAGCAGTACTTC. It codes for CATSLSRGHEQYF.

J is TRBJ2-2 and V is TRBV24-1; 7 bases map to TRBD1. The CDR3 sequence is 15 residues long. The trim removed 7 bases at V and 4 bases at J, leaving 8 bases unmatched. CDR1 KGHDR and CDR2 SFDVKD come from the germline V gene. The CDR3 region has the DNA TGTGCCACCAGGGGGACAGACAGACCCACCGGGGAGCTGTTTTTT. Translated, it gives CATRGTDRPTGELFF.

The rearrangement uses TRBV11-3 and TRBJ2-1; D possibly corresponds to TRBD2 (5 bases). V was trimmed by 5 bases and J by 3 bases, leaving 14 bases between them. The CDR3 extends over 15 amino acids. Germline V gene lookup returns CDR1 SGHNT and CDR2 YENEEA. The CDR3 nucleotides are TGTGCCAGCAGCGACATCCCGGGAAGCTACAATGAGCAGTTCTTC. The encoded protein is CASSDIPGSYNEQFF.

This sequence joins TRBV30 and TRBJ1-1; TRBD1 is a possible D gene (6 bases). There are 15 residues in the CDR3. The V gene's germline CDR1 is GTSNPN and CDR2 SVGIG (reference sequence). V was cut by 0 bases and J by 0 bases, with 11 bases left in between. The DNA for the CDR3 is TGTGCCTGGAGTGTCCCCGGACAGCTGAACACTGAAGCTTTCTTT. Translation gives CAWSVPGQLNTEAFF.

The CDR3 spells CASSLGHLNTEAFF. CDR3 nucleotide sequence: TGTGCCAGCAGCTTGGGACATTTGAACACTGAAGCTTTCTTT. The V and J genes are TRBV5-4 and TRBJ1-1; no clear D. From germline, CDR1 is SGHNT and CDR2 YYREEE (reference sequence). V lost 0 bases and J 0 bases, leaving 6 bases between the germline ends. The CDR3 is 14 amino acids.

Only a few counts were recorded for this clone. This chain links TRBV2 with TRBJ2-7, with 7 bases fitting TRBD1. The V segment lost 10 bases and the J segment 2 bases; nucleotides outside the gene matches: 8. Per the germline V gene, CDR1 is SNHLY and CDR2 is FYNNEI. The CDR3 covers 13 residues. CDR3 coding DNA: TGTGCCAAGACAGGGAAGGATGCCTACGAGCAGTACTTC. Protein: CAKTGKDAYEQYF.

The genes are TRBV18 and TRBJ1-6; maybe TRBD1 (5 bases). Germline CDR1 is KGHSH and CDR2 is LQKENI. This CDR3 has 16 residues. V gave up 2 bases and J gave up 9 bases, with 17 bases separating them. CDR3 protein: CASSPTGAPMSSPLHF. CDR3 DNA sequence: TGTGCCAGCTCACCAACAGGCGCCCCTATGAGTTCACCCCTCCACTTT.

The chain joins TRBV28 to TRBJ1-4, with D perhaps matching TRBD1 (5 bases). The CDR3 is made up of 16 amino acids. Germline V gene sequence: CDR1 MDHEN, CDR2 SYDVKM. Trimming cost V 6 bases and J 2 bases, with 16 bases left between them. The CDR3 DNA reads as TGTGCCAGCAGCACTCACGGACGGGGGACTAATGAAAAACTGTTTTTT. Protein product: CASSTHGRGTNEKLFF.

The rearrangement links TRBV7-9 to TRBJ1-6; no reliable D call. V shed 5 bases and J shed 7 bases, with 15 bases lying between them. The CDR3 has 15 residues. Looked up from germline, CDR1 is SEHNR and CDR2 is FQNEAQ (reference sequence). The CDR3 loop reads CASSLAGRENSPLHF. For the CDR3, the DNA is TGTGCCAGCAGCCTTGCGGGGAGGGAAAATTCACCCCTCCACTTT.